Following are 27 T cell receptor beta chains from one sample sequenced in a study of T cell responses to AZD1222 COVID-19 vaccine. The protocol was immunoSEQ multiplex PCR, while the TCRdb copy is restricted to in-frame clones and leaves out a portion. Among about 120,000 clones listed, more than 75% were seen once. The sample consisted of peripheral blood, taken on day 0 of AZD1222 vaccination. The receptors originated from an adult in good health.

V and J are TRBV5-6 and TRBJ2-7; possibly TRBD1 or TRBD2 for D (5 bases each). CDR1 SGHDT and CDR2 YYEEEE come from the germline V gene. This CDR3 has 15 amino acids. V was shortened by 4 bases and J by 0 bases, with 14 bases between the two germline ends. CDR3 in DNA: TGTGCCAGCAGCCAGGGACCGAGGAGCTCCTACGAGCAGTACTTC. It yields the protein CASSQGPRSSYEQYF.

The sample holds one count of this clone. The rearrangement uses TRBV28 and TRBJ1-2, with no clear D. In germline, CDR1 is MDHEN, CDR2 SYDVKM. Trimming pared 5 bases from V and 0 bases from J, leaving 10 bases between. This CDR3 contains 14 residues. The chain's CDR3 is CASSPPVTNYGYTF. Written as DNA, the CDR3 is TGTGCCAGCAGTCCGCCCGTTACTAACTATGGCTACACCTTC.

The genes are TRBV6-5 and TRBJ2-1; 8 bases align to TRBD1. V lost 4 bases and J lost 6; bases outside the gene matches: 11. The CDR3 sequence is 16 residues long. Germline CDR1 is MNHEY and CDR2 is SVGAGI. CDR3 sequence: CASSFRTGGLGNEQFF. CDR3 DNA: TGTGCCAGCAGTTTCAGAACAGGGGGTCTCGGCAATGAGCAGTTCTTC.

This clone has a single count. The chain employs TRBV6-1 and TRBJ1-1, with a weak D call TRBD1 (6 bases). Germline lookup yields CDR1 MNHNS and CDR2 SASEGT. The length of the CDR3 is 15 residues. The germline V and J ends were trimmed by 1 base and 6 bases, with 15 bases remaining between them. CDR3 loop: CASSEVGGHSPEAFF. The CDR3 DNA follows: TGTGCCAGCAGTGAAGTTGGGGGACACAGCCCTGAAGCTTTCTTT.

This chain links TRBV5-1 with TRBJ1-2, with D tentatively TRBD1 (6 bases). The V end lost 4 bases, the J end lost 5 bases, and 18 bases lay between the germline ends. The germline gives CDR1 SGHRS, CDR2 YFSETQ. This CDR3 is 15 amino acids long. CDR3 sequence reads: CASSLQVDRSYGYTF. The CDR3 DNA sequence: TGCGCCAGCAGCCTACAGGTTGACAGGTCTTATGGCTACACCTTC.

A single count supports this clone. The chain employs TRBV9 and TRBJ2-7; TRBD2 matches at 14 bases. The CDR3 has 16 residues. After removal of 4 bases from V and 6 bases from J, the junction contained 9 bases not matched to a gene. The germline CDR1 and CDR2 sequences are SGDLS and YYNGEE. The CDR3 sequence: CASSPGLAGVQLEQYF. Written as DNA, the CDR3 is TGTGCCAGCAGCCCGGGACTAGCGGGAGTGCAGCTCGAGCAGTACTTC.

The chain uses TRBV5-5 and TRBJ2-3; D gene unclear. The germline V gene encodes CDR1 SGHKS and CDR2 YYEKEE (reference sequence). V dropped 2 bases and J dropped 2 bases, with 6 bases sitting between them. This CDR3 contains 13 residues. CDR3 in amino acids: CASSFSPTDTQYF. The CDR3, as DNA: TGTGCCAGCAGCTTTTCACCCACAGATACGCAGTATTTT.

The V gene is TRBV5-1, the J gene TRBJ1-1; TRBD1 is a possible D gene (6 bases). CDR3 length: 15 amino acids. V dropped 3 bases and J dropped 5 bases, with 17 bases sitting between them. Germline CDR1 and CDR2: SGHRS and YFSETQ. DNA for the CDR3: TGCGCCAGCAGCTACCACAGGGACGCAGGGACTGAAGCTTTCTTT. As protein: CASSYHRDAGTEAFF.

V gene TRBV9 combines with J gene TRBJ2-1; D is uncertain. CDR1 SGDLS and CDR2 YYNGEE come from the germline V gene. Trimming pared 4 bases from V and 2 bases from J, leaving 16 bases between. The length of the CDR3 is 16 residues. CDR3 coding DNA: TGTGCCAGCAGCCCTTTGTCCGGATTGGCCTACAATGAGCAGTTCTTC. It yields the protein CASSPLSGLAYNEQFF.

The chain carries TRBV21-1 and TRBJ1-2. TRBV21-1 is recorded as a pseudogene. CDR3 length equals 14 residues. The CDR3 DNA reads as TGTGCCAGCAGCAAATACCTGGGGTCTTATGGCTACACCTTC. Translation: CASSKYLGSYGYTF.

V usage is TRBV5-6 and J usage is TRBJ1-2; D may be TRBD1 (5 bases). Trimming shortened V by 4 bases and J by 9 bases, and 19 bases separated the two germline ends. The germline gives CDR1 SGHDT, CDR2 YYEEEE. The CDR3 totals 14 residues. The CDR3 bases are TGTGCCAGCAGCCCACTCGCGGCCAGGGCTCGCTACACCTTC. Translated: CASSPLAARARYTF.

The CDR3 coding sequence is TGTGCCAGCAGCCCGGGGCCGAAAAATTCACCCCTCCACTTT. Amino acids: CASSPGPKNSPLHF. The rearrangement uses TRBV3-1 (or the pseudogene TRBV3-2) and TRBJ1-6; D may be TRBD1 (5 bases). This CDR3 has 14 residues. Germline CDR1 reads LGHDT; CDR2 reads YNNKEL (reference sequence). With 4 bases removed from V and 7 bases from J, the gap between germline ends came to 11 bases.

This clone was seen once. This rearrangement joins TRBV19 to TRBJ1-5; 7 positions match TRBD1. Germline V lookup: CDR1 LNHDA, CDR2 SQIVND (reference sequence). The trim removed 4 bases at V and 5 bases at J, leaving 8 bases unmatched. The CDR3 length is 15 residues. This CDR3 reads CASSRPGQLYQPQHF. The CDR3 DNA sequence: TGTGCCAGTAGTAGACCGGGACAGCTATATCAGCCCCAGCATTTT.

The rearrangement joins TRBV19 to TRBJ1-1, with TRBD1 matching over 8 bases. Germline trimming cut 10 bases from V and 5 bases from J; bases unmatched to any gene: 6. Germline CDR1 LNHDA, CDR2 SQIVND (reference sequence). The length of the CDR3 is 12 residues. Here the CDR3 DNA reads TGTGCCACCAGACAGGGGAATACTGAAGCTTTCTTT. Translation gives CATRQGNTEAFF.

J is TRBJ2-1 and V is TRBV5-8, with 9 bases identical to TRBD2. This CDR3 is 15 amino acids long. Germline V lookup: CDR1 SGHTS, CDR2 YDEGEE. Trimming removed 0 bases from V and 8 bases from J; junction bases left unmatched: 6. The CDR3 bases are TGTGCCAGCAGCTTGGTGGCGGGGGGGCTCTATGAGCAGTTCTTC. As protein: CASSLVAGGLYEQFF.

This chain links TRBV12-3 or TRBV12-4 with TRBJ1-2; TRBD1 might be the D (5 bases). CDR3 size: 13 residues. The ends were cut back, 10 bases at V and 0 bases at J, with 12 bases in the middle. CDR3 in DNA: TGTGCCATTTCCAGGGATGCTAACTATGGCTACACCTTC. Its protein is CAISRDANYGYTF.

The genes are TRBV9 and TRBJ2-2; weak D call: TRBD2 (5 bases). The length of the CDR3 is 11 residues. Per germline, CDR1 SGDLS and CDR2 YYNGEE. V was pared by 3 bases and J by 8 bases, with 5 bases between. DNA for the CDR3: TGTGCCAGCAGCGGCGGGGGGGAGCTGTTTTTT. Translation: CASSGGGELFF.

There are a few counts of this clone. The chain is built from TRBV5-1 and TRBJ1-1; D perhaps matches TRBD1 (6 bases). The CDR3 contains 15 residues. Trimming pared 0 bases from V and 5 bases from J, leaving 14 bases between. Per the germline V gene, CDR1 is SGHRS and CDR2 is YFSETQ. This CDR3 is CASSLVGDTRTEAFF. CDR3 bases: TGCGCCAGCAGCTTGGTGGGGGACACTCGTACTGAAGCTTTCTTT. The full variable domain, in which reference TRBV5-1 and TRBJ1-1 provide the parts outside the CDR3, is KAGVTQTPRYLIKTRGQQVTLSCSPISGHRSVSWYQQTPGQGLQFLFEYFSETQRNKGNFPGRFSGRQFSNSRSEMNVSTLELGDSALYLCASSLVGDTRTEAFFGQGTRLTVV.

The rearrangement links TRBV27 to TRBJ2-7; 7 nucleotides line up with TRBD1. V lost 4 bases and J lost 4; bases outside the gene matches: 16. The CDR3 spans 17 residues. Germline-derived CDR1 and CDR2 are MNHEY and SMNVEV (reference sequence). CDR3 region: CASSSLRGGRGMYEQYF. The CDR3 nucleotides read TGTGCCAGCAGTTCCCTCCGAGGGGGCAGGGGGATGTACGAGCAGTACTTC.

The gene calls are TRBV27 and TRBJ2-7; D may be TRBD1 or TRBD2 (6 bases each). V was shortened by 3 bases and J by 2 bases, with 14 bases between the two germline ends. This CDR3 comprises 15 residues. Germline V gene lookup returns CDR1 MNHEY and CDR2 SMNVEV (reference sequence). CDR3 DNA: TGTGCCAGCAGTTTTATCGGGGGCCTCACCTACGAGCAGTACTTC. Its protein product is CASSFIGGLTYEQYF.

This clone has a single count. J is TRBJ2-2 and V is TRBV19; TRBD1 agrees at 8 bases. Trimming at V came to 5 bases and at J to 6 bases, leaving 5 bases not matched to a gene. The CDR3 is 14 amino acids. Germline V gene sequence: CDR1 LNHDA, CDR2 SQIVND (reference sequence). As DNA, the CDR3 is TGTGCCAGTAGTGTCCGGGACAGGTCCGGGGAGCTGTTTTTT. Its translation is CASSVRDRSGELFF.

The chain combines TRBV19 with TRBJ1-1; D might be TRBD1 (5 bases). The length of the CDR3 is 15 residues. Germline V gives CDR1 LNHDA, CDR2 SQIVND (reference sequence). The V end was cut by 5 bases, the J end by 1 base, with 14 bases between. The CDR3 is CASSPGQTGNTEAFF. The CDR3 DNA sequence: TGTGCCAGTAGTCCCGGACAAACAGGGAACACTGAAGCTTTCTTT.

The gene calls are TRBV28 and TRBJ2-3; 9 positions match TRBD2. V dropped 0 bases and J dropped 5; count of bases not matched to a gene: 3. Germline loops: CDR1 MDHEN, CDR2 SYDVKM. This CDR3 contains 15 residues. This chain's CDR3 is CASSLWAGGEDTQYF. The CDR3, as DNA: TGTGCCAGCAGTTTATGGGCGGGAGGGGAAGATACGCAGTATTTT.

This chain uses TRBV14 with TRBJ2-5, with TRBD1 as a possible D gene (5 bases). V shed 2 bases and J shed 6 bases, with 10 bases lying between them. This CDR3 has 13 amino acids. Germline V CDR1 and CDR2: SGHDN, FVKESK. The CDR3 is CASSQQGLQTQYF. The CDR3 nucleotides read TGTGCCAGCAGCCAACAGGGTCTGCAGACCCAGTACTTC. The variable domain in full, with the rest retrieved from reference TRBV14 and TRBJ2-5, is EAGVTQFPSHSVIEKGQTVTLRCDPISGHDNLYWYRRVMGKEIKFLLHFVKESKQDESGMPNNRFLAERTGGTYSTLKVQPAELEDSGVYFCASSQQGLQTQYFGPGTRLLVL.

The chain combines TRBV6-1 with TRBJ1-3, with a tentative D call TRBD1 (6 bases). Between the trimmed V and J ends, which lost 3 bases and 2 bases, there was a span of 14 bases. Germline CDR1 is MNHNS and CDR2 is SASEGT. The CDR3 spans 16 residues. CDR3 sequence reads: CASSDRGGLTGNTIYF. The CDR3 nucleotides are TGTGCCAGCAGTGATCGAGGGGGTCTTACTGGAAACACCATATATTTT.

The chain employs TRBV5-4 and TRBJ2-1, with 8 bases identical to TRBD2. The CDR3 is 16 amino acids. V shed 4 bases, J shed 1 base, and the junction held 7 bases outside the gene matches. From germline, CDR1 is SGHNT and CDR2 YYREEE (reference sequence). The CDR3 region has the DNA TGTGCCAGCAGCCAATCACTAGCGGATTCCTACAATGAGCAGTTCTTC. Translating gives CASSQSLADSYNEQFF.

The CDR3 DNA reads as TGTGCCAGTAAACCAACCGGGACAGAATCCTACGAGCAGTACTTC. This encodes CASKPTGTESYEQYF. The chain carries TRBV19 and TRBJ2-7, with 7 bases identical to TRBD1. Germline CDR1 is LNHDA and CDR2 is SQIVND (reference sequence). The CDR3 loop spans 15 amino acids. V lost 7 bases, J lost 1 base, and 10 bases stayed unmatched.